Listed here are 19 T cell receptor beta chains from one sample, sequenced in a study of T cells in lung cancer brain metastases. Some clones are missing from TCRdb's copy, which holds only in-frame ones; the method was immunoSEQ multiplex PCR. The sample carries 3,000 to 4,000 clones, roughly nine tenths recorded once. The source material was tumor tissue from the primary lung tumor. These receptors were obtained from a man in his 70s with non-small cell lung cancer.

This sequence joins TRBV7-2 and TRBJ1-4; no clear D gene. The CDR3 totals 13 residues. V was pared by 2 bases and J by 8 bases, with 9 bases between. Germline-derived CDR1 and CDR2 are SGHTA and FQGNSA. The CDR3 region has the DNA TGTGCCAGCAGCTTAAGGCGAGGCGAAAAACTGTTTTTT. Translating gives CASSLRRGEKLFF.

The genes are TRBV19 and TRBJ1-1, with D unclear. This CDR3 has 14 amino acids. Germline V CDR1 and CDR2: LNHDA, SQIVND (reference sequence). Trimming stripped 8 bases from V and 6 bases from J, with 19 bases between. The chain's CDR3 is CASHHFGPTSEAFF. For the CDR3, the DNA is TGTGCCAGTCATCATTTCGGGCCTACGTCTGAAGCTTTCTTT.

This chain connects TRBV7-8 to TRBJ1-1; D gene ambiguous. The CDR3 contains 12 residues. V was shortened by 1 base and J by 7 bases, with 7 bases between the two germline ends. CDR1 SGHVS and CDR2 FQNEAQ come from the germline V gene. The CDR3 protein is CASSLDQGEAFF. The CDR3 DNA is TGTGCCAGCAGCTTAGATCAAGGTGAAGCTTTCTTT.

The chain couples TRBV18 to TRBJ2-3; 10 bases agree with TRBD2. The CDR3 has 15 amino acids. The germline V gene encodes CDR1 KGHSH and CDR2 LQKENI. Trimming at V came to 1 base and at J to 7 bases, leaving 5 bases not matched to a gene. CDR3 in DNA: TGTGCCAGCTCACCACTAGCGGGGGGAACCTATACGCAGTATTTT. This sequence encodes CASSPLAGGTYTQYF.

The rearrangement uses TRBV18 and TRBJ1-1; D possibly corresponds to TRBD1 (5 bases). Germline V gives CDR1 KGHSH, CDR2 LQKENI. The CDR3 spans 14 residues. Trimming stripped 1 base from V and 5 bases from J, with 11 bases between. The CDR3 sequence is CASSPLGARTEAFF. For the CDR3, the DNA is TGTGCCAGCTCACCACTCGGGGCGAGGACTGAAGCTTTCTTT.

The chain combines TRBV21-1 with TRBJ2-3. TRBV21-1 is noted as a pseudogene. The CDR3 runs to 15 residues. The CDR3 DNA is TGTGCCAGTGGAATCCCGGGACCGAGTCCAGATACGCAGTATTTT. Residues: CASGIPGPSPDTQYF.

The chain joins TRBV5-6 to TRBJ2-1; no definite D call. CDR1 is SGHDT and CDR2 is YYEEEE in the germline V gene. This CDR3 has 11 amino acids. V was shortened by 2 bases and J by 10 bases, with 7 bases between the two germline ends. The CDR3 region is CASSLLREQFF. CDR3 DNA sequence: TGTGCCAGCAGCTTACTAAGGGAGCAGTTCTTC.

This chain uses TRBV10-3 with TRBJ2-3, with 11 nucleotides matching TRBD2. From germline, CDR1 is ENHRY and CDR2 SYGVKD. V gave up 2 bases and J gave up 2 bases; unmatched junction bases: 3. The CDR3 is 16 residues long. Written as DNA, the CDR3 is TGTGCCATCAGTGAGGCTAGCGGGGGGAACACAGATACGCAGTATTTT. This sequence encodes CAISEASGGNTDTQYF.

About this clone: The sample holds other DNA sequences that translate to the same CDR3. The rearrangement links TRBV5-1 to TRBJ2-7, with a tentative D call TRBD2 (7 bases). The CDR3 runs to 18 residues. With 2 bases removed from V and 3 bases from J, the gap between germline ends came to 24 bases. CDR1 and CDR2 (germline): SGHRS, YFSETQ. The CDR3: CASSFFPTSSGTNYEQYF. DNA of the CDR3: TGCGCCAGCAGCTTCTTCCCTACATCCAGCGGGACAAACTACGAGCAGTACTTC.

The chain is built from TRBV18 and TRBJ2-7; D tentatively fits TRBD1 or TRBD2 (5 bases each). CDR1 and CDR2 from the germline V gene are KGHSH and LQKENI. Trimming shortened V by 4 bases and J by 6 bases, and 13 bases separated the two germline ends. The CDR3 extends over 13 amino acids. DNA for the CDR3: TGTGCCAGCTCACAGGGTGGGGCGGGCGAGCAGTACTTC. It is translated as CASSQGGAGEQYF.

The CDR3 DNA follows: TGCGCCAGCAGCCTCGACGGTGGACTAGCGGGGAGCACAGATACGCAGTATTTT. Translation: CASSLDGGLAGSTDTQYF. The chain is built from TRBV4-1 and TRBJ2-3; the match to TRBD2 covers 12 bases. The CDR3 sequence is 18 residues long. V lost 4 bases, J lost 0 bases, and 8 bases stayed unmatched. CDR1 MGHRA and CDR2 YSYEKL come from the germline V gene.

The gene calls are TRBV9 and TRBJ1-5; no definite D call. The CDR3 length is 14 residues. CDR1 and CDR2 from the germline V gene are SGDLS and YYNGEE. V shed 4 bases and J shed 1 base, with 9 bases lying between them. CDR3 region: CASSPGVSNQPQHF. In DNA form, the CDR3 reads TGTGCCAGCAGCCCGGGAGTAAGCAATCAGCCCCAGCATTTT.

The chain recombines TRBV18 with TRBJ1-4; 7 nucleotides line up with TRBD1. CDR1 is KGHSH and CDR2 is LQKENI in the germline V gene. With 3 bases clipped from V and 5 bases from J, the junction kept 3 bases outside the gene matches. This CDR3 region has 14 residues. The chain's CDR3 is CASSPDRINEKLFF. The CDR3 region has the DNA TGTGCCAGCTCACCGGACAGGATAAATGAAAAACTGTTTTTT.

The rearrangement uses TRBV4-2 and TRBJ1-1; no definite D call. The germline V and J ends were trimmed by 5 bases and 1 base, with 17 bases remaining between them. There are 16 residues in the CDR3. CDR1 and CDR2 (germline): LGHNA, YNFKEQ. The CDR3: CASSSIMGLGNTEAFF. CDR3 bases: TGTGCCAGCAGCTCAATAATGGGCCTGGGGAACACTGAAGCTTTCTTT.

This chain links TRBV5-1 with TRBJ2-7; TRBD1 matches at 9 bases. CDR1 SGHRS and CDR2 YFSETQ come from the germline V gene. The CDR3 sequence is 15 residues long. The V segment lost 1 base and the J segment 7 bases; nucleotides outside the gene matches: 9. Written as DNA, the CDR3 is TGCGCCAGCAGCTTGCAACCGGGACAGGGAAGAGAGCAGTACTTC. Protein: CASSLQPGQGREQYF.

The chain uses TRBV28 and TRBJ1-2; D is unclear. The germline gives CDR1 MDHEN, CDR2 SYDVKM. The CDR3 sequence is 16 residues long. Trimming removed 7 bases at V and 7 bases at J, with 25 bases between. DNA of the CDR3: TGTGCCAGCATTCCCGGATGGTTCCGGCCCCAACCTGGCTACACCTTC. Its translation is CASIPGWFRPQPGYTF.

This rearrangement joins TRBV7-5 to TRBJ2-4; the DNA was not used to check the table's D call, TRBD1. TRBV7-5 is classified as a pseudogene. The length of the CDR3 is 15 residues. This chain's CDR3 is CVRSCSRVAKNIQYF. In DNA, the CDR3 is TGTGTCAGAAGCTGCAGCAGGGTAGCCAAAAACATTCAGTACTTC.

The rearrangement uses TRBV9 and TRBJ2-3, with D perhaps matching TRBD1 (6 bases). V was shortened by 0 bases and J by 0 bases, with 11 bases between the two germline ends. The CDR3 runs 16 residues. Germline assignment: CDR1 SGDLS and CDR2 YYNGEE. The CDR3 sequence: CASSVDVQGSTDTQYF. CDR3 sequence (DNA): TGTGCCAGCAGCGTAGACGTGCAGGGGAGCACAGATACGCAGTATTTT.

This chain links TRBV11-2 with TRBJ2-1; the D is unclear. The CDR3 sequence is 12 residues long. V lost 3 bases, J lost 9 bases, and 9 bases lay in between. CDR1 and CDR2 (germline): SGHAT, FQNNGV. The CDR3 region is CASSFLVVEQFF. CDR3 bases: TGTGCCAGCAGCTTTCTAGTTGTTGAGCAGTTCTTC.